This TCR beta chain was found in a study of response to subunit inactivated influenza vaccine. Regarding the study as a whole: Each seasonal flu vaccination may recruit only limited new T cells, authors suggested.

From the RT-PCR reads, TCRdb called clonotypes with MiXCR, one entry per CDR3 protein. The sample records around 200,000 distinct CDR3 sequences, roughly an eighth being singletons. The sample holds one count of this clonotype. Its target is not known. V lost 0 bases to trimming and J lost 3 bases; unmatched junction nucleotides: 6. Germline CDR1 is MNHEY and CDR2 is SVGEGT. This CDR3 region has 17 residues. This TCR derives from a man aged 50-60 years who received an inactivated influenza vaccine. Sequencing used CD8+ T cells sorted from PBMCs, obtained less than 6 days after vaccination. The chain links TRBV6-2 or TRBV6-3 to TRBJ2-1; 9 positions match TRBD2. CDR3 residues: CASSYSAETSGYNEQFF. CDR3 bases: TGTGCCAGCAGTTACTCGGCGGAGACTAGCGGCTACAATGAGCAGTTCTTC.